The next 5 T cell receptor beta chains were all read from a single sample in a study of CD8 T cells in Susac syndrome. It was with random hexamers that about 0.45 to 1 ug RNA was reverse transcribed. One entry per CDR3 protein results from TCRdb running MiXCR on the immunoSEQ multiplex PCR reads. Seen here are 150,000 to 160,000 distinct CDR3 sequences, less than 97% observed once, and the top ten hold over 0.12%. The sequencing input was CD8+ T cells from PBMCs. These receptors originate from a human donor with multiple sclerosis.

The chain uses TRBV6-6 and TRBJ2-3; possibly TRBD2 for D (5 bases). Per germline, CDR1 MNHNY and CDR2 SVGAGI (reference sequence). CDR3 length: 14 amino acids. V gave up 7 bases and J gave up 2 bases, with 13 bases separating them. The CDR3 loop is CASTEGWDTDTQYF. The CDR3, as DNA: TGTGCCAGCACCGAGGGATGGGACACAGATACGCAGTATTTT.

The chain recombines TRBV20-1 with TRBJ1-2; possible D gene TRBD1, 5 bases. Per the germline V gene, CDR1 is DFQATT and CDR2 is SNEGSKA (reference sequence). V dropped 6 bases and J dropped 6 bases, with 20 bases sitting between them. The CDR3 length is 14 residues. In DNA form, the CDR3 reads TGCAGTGCCGCCCGGGACTCCGTAAGCGATGGCTACACCTTC. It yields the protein CSAARDSVSDGYTF.

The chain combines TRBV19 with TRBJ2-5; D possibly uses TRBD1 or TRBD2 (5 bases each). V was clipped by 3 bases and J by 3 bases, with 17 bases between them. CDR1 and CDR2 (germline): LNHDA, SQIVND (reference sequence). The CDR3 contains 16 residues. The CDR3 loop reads CASSIGTRAREETQYF. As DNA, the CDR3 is TGTGCCAGTAGTATCGGGACCCGGGCAAGGGAAGAGACCCAGTACTTC.

This CDR3 is CASSSAFSLYEQYV. The CDR3 bases are TGTGCCAGCAGCTCCGCGTTCAGCCTCTACGAGCAGTACGTC. The rearrangement uses TRBV7-9 and TRBJ2-7; D remains ambiguous. The germline V and J ends were trimmed by 4 bases and 3 bases, with 13 bases remaining between them. This CDR3 spans 14 amino acids. In germline, CDR1 is SEHNR, CDR2 FQNEAQ (reference sequence).

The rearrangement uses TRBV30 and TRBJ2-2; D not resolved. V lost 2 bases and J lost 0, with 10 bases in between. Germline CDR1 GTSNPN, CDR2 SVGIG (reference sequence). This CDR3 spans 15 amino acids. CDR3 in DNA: TGTGCCTGGAGTTCCGGTCAAGCGAACACCGGGGAGCTGTTTTTT. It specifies CAWSSGQANTGELFF.